These 26 T cell receptor beta chains originate from one sample sequenced in a study of T-cell reconstitution after alpha-beta-depleted transplantation in children. Preparation of the TCRbeta library involved a method that used unique molecular identifiers. TCRdb called the PCR reads again in MiXCR, with one record for every CDR3 protein. Of 500,000 to 600,000 distinct CDR3 sequences in the sample, 25% to 30% were seen once. This specimen consisted of PBMCs, obtained before TCRalphabeta/CD19-depleted stem cell transplant. These receptors were obtained from a boy younger than two with Wiskott-Aldrich syndrome, due to receive a stem cell transplant.

This chain joins TRBV7-9 and TRBJ1-1; no definite D call. The CDR3 consists of 14 residues. V was shortened by 2 bases and J by 5 bases, with 12 bases between the two germline ends. Looked up from germline, CDR1 is SEHNR and CDR2 is FQNEAQ (reference sequence). This CDR3 is CASSLRRVSTEAFF. CDR3 coding DNA: TGTGCCAGCAGCTTACGGAGGGTGTCGACTGAAGCTTTCTTT. Variable domain in full (rest from reference TRBV7-9 and TRBJ1-1): DTGVSQNPRHKITKRGQNVTFRCDPISEHNRLYWYRQTLGQGPEFLTYFQNEAQLEKSRLLSDRFSAERPKGSFSTLEIQRTEQGDSAMYLCASSLRRVSTEAFFGQGTRLTVV.

This clonotype has just a few counts. The V call is TRBV18, the J call TRBJ2-3; D is undetermined. The CDR3 is 13 amino acids. Germline-derived CDR1 and CDR2 are KGHSH and LQKENI. The germline V and J ends were trimmed by 4 bases and 0 bases, with 5 bases remaining between them. The CDR3: CASSQTSTDTQYF. CDR3 nucleotide sequence: TGTGCCAGCTCACAGACGAGCACAGATACGCAGTATTTT.

The chain is built from TRBV20-1 and TRBJ2-7, with D perhaps TRBD2 (5 bases). The CDR3 contains 11 residues. Germline V gene sequence: CDR1 DFQATT, CDR2 SNEGSKA (reference sequence). The V gene lost 5 bases and the J gene lost 3 bases, with 8 bases spanning the gap. The CDR3 region has the DNA TGCAGTGCTCCCGGGAACTACGAGCAGTACTTC. This translates into CSAPGNYEQYF.

This clonotype appeared a few times. This chain uses TRBV4-1 with TRBJ2-1, with D unclear. The V end was cut by 1 base, the J end by 10 bases, with 14 bases between. Germline CDR1 is MGHRA and CDR2 is YSYEKL. The CDR3 has 14 residues. The CDR3 loop is CASSQGVDRREQFF. For the CDR3, the DNA is TGCGCCAGCAGCCAAGGGGTGGATCGGCGCGAGCAGTTCTTC.

This CDR3 is CAISDKQGTGELFF. CDR3 nucleotide sequence: TGTGCCATCAGTGACAAACAGGGGACCGGGGAGCTGTTTTTT. The J gene is TRBJ2-2, the V gene TRBV10-3; 7 bases line up with TRBD1. The CDR3 is made up of 14 amino acids. Trimming took 3 bases from V and 5 from J; bases not matched to a gene: 3. The germline V gene encodes CDR1 ENHRY and CDR2 SYGVKD.

Written as DNA, the CDR3 is TGCGCCAGCAGCACCCGGGTCACAGATACGCAGTATTTT. This translates into CASSTRVTDTQYF. V gene TRBV5-1 combines with J gene TRBJ2-3; no clear D. CDR1 is SGHRS and CDR2 is YFSETQ in the germline V gene. Trimming cost V 4 bases and J 2 bases, with 8 bases left between them. The CDR3 has 13 amino acids.

J is TRBJ2-7 and V is TRBV20-1; D uncertain. The germline CDR1 and CDR2 sequences are DFQATT and SNEGSKA (reference sequence). The V gene lost 6 bases and the J gene lost 3 bases, with 9 bases spanning the gap. The CDR3 extends over 11 amino acids. CDR3 DNA: TGCAGTGCCGCGGACGGCTACGAGCAGTACTTC. It encodes CSAADGYEQYF.

This clonotype has more than one count but fewer than ten. The chain combines TRBV24-1 with TRBJ2-3; possibly TRBD2 for D (6 bases). The CDR3 runs 16 residues. The V end was cut by 4 bases, the J end by 3 bases, with 16 bases between. Germline loops: CDR1 KGHDR, CDR2 SFDVKD. In DNA form, the CDR3 reads TGTGCCACCAGTGAAACCCTTCCGGGAGCGACAGATACGCAGTATTTT. Translating it yields CATSETLPGATDTQYF.

This clonotype has just a few counts. The chain uses TRBV6-1 and TRBJ2-3, with a tentative D call TRBD2 (6 bases). Germline CDR1 and CDR2: MNHNS and SASEGT. The CDR3 loop spans 14 amino acids. Trimming took off 7 bases at V and 6 bases at J, with 17 bases between the two ends. CDR3 in DNA: TGTGCCAGCACCGGACGGGGGATGTCGGATACGCAGTATTTT. Translated: CASTGRGMSDTQYF.

This clonotype was detected a few times. This rearrangement joins TRBV5-6 to TRBJ2-5, with D tentatively TRBD2 (6 bases). The CDR3 extends over 15 amino acids. Per germline, CDR1 SGHDT and CDR2 YYEEEE. With 1 base removed from V and 5 bases from J, the gap between germline ends came to 15 bases. As DNA, the CDR3 is TGTGCCAGCAGCTTGACGGGAGCGGGTAGGGAGACCCAGTACTTC. This sequence encodes CASSLTGAGRETQYF.

This clonotype was seen a few times. The CDR3 here is CASGRRTGGEDTQYF. The CDR3 DNA follows: TGCGCCAGCGGACGAAGGACAGGGGGCGAAGATACGCAGTATTTT. J is TRBJ2-3 and V is TRBV5-1, with 11 nucleotides matching TRBD1. The germline V gene has CDR1 SGHRS and CDR2 YFSETQ. The CDR3 has 15 residues. The J segment lost 5 bases and the V segment lost 7 bases, leaving 9 bases of the junction unmatched.

J is TRBJ2-2 and V is TRBV10-3, with TRBD1 matching 8 bases. Germline V gene sequence: CDR1 ENHRY, CDR2 SYGVKD. The length of the CDR3 is 17 residues. The ends lost 5 bases at V and 6 bases at J; junction bases unmatched: 14. The CDR3 region has the DNA TGTGCCATCAGTACCGGGACAGGCCTTCTCCGATCCGGGGAGCTGTTTTTT. Its translation is CAISTGTGLLRSGELFF.

The chain employs TRBV5-1 and TRBJ2-1; 7 positions match TRBD2. The CDR3 totals 14 residues. CDR1 and CDR2 from the germline V gene are SGHRS and YFSETQ. J lost 4 bases, V lost 4 bases, and 5 bases had no gene match. The CDR3 DNA reads TGCGCCAGCAGCCCAGGTAGCGGGTACAATGAGCAGTTCTTC. Translating it yields CASSPGSGYNEQFF.

This clonotype was observed a few times. J is TRBJ2-7 and V is TRBV10-3, with 9 bases lining up with TRBD2. CDR3 size: 13 residues. J lost 5 bases, V lost 4 bases, and 3 bases had no gene match. Germline assignment: CDR1 ENHRY and CDR2 SYGVKD. The CDR3 region has the DNA TGTGCCATCAGTGGAGCGGGAGGCAACGAGCAGTACTTC. Protein product: CAISGAGGNEQYF.

V and J are TRBV25-1 and TRBJ2-5; a weak D match, TRBD1 (6 bases). This CDR3 is built from 14 residues. V lost 2 bases, J lost 3 bases, and 10 bases lay in between. Germline CDR1 MGHDK, CDR2 SYGVNS. In DNA form, the CDR3 reads TGTGCCAGCAGTGAACCCCGGACAGAAGAGACCCAGTACTTC. Protein product: CASSEPRTEETQYF.

This clonotype was detected a few times. V gene TRBV15 combines with J gene TRBJ1-5; D ambiguous. V lost 0 bases and J lost 4, with 13 bases in between. Germline lookup yields CDR1 LNHNV and CDR2 YYDKDF (reference sequence). The CDR3 is 16 amino acids. The CDR3 nucleotides are TGTGCCACCAGCAGAGATCGGCAGCTAGCGAATCAGCCCCAGCATTTT. This encodes CATSRDRQLANQPQHF.

This chain uses TRBV5-1 with TRBJ2-3; 7 bases map to TRBD1. The CDR3 consists of 19 residues. V was pared by 2 bases and J by 2 bases, with 17 bases of the junction left unmatched. Germline-derived CDR1 and CDR2 are SGHRS and YFSETQ. In DNA, the CDR3 is TGCGCCAGCAGCTTCGACAGGGTTGTACTCTCAGCTGCCACAGATACGCAGTATTTT. This gives the protein CASSFDRVVLSAATDTQYF.

In this sample, this clonotype turned up a few times. This chain links TRBV7-9 with TRBJ2-1, with 12 bases aligning to TRBD1. CDR3 length equals 15 residues. J gave up 9 bases and V 5 bases, and 8 bases lay outside the gene matches. The V gene's germline CDR1 is SEHNR and CDR2 FQNEAQ (reference sequence). The CDR3 loop is CASSVRGQGAAEQFF. The CDR3 region has the DNA TGTGCCAGCAGCGTACGGGGACAGGGGGCCGCTGAGCAGTTCTTC.

The chain combines TRBV6-5 with TRBJ1-1; D perhaps matches TRBD1 (5 bases). CDR3 length: 15 amino acids. Germline V CDR1 and CDR2: MNHEY, SVGAGI. V was clipped by 2 bases and J by 2 bases, with 12 bases between them. CDR3: CASSYRMTVNTEAFF. In nucleotides, the CDR3 is TGTGCCAGCAGTTACCGTATGACAGTAAACACTGAAGCTTTCTTT.

CDR3 bases: TGCGCCAGCAGCTTGGAAACGGGAGCCGCAGATACGCAGTATTTT. It specifies CASSLETGAADTQYF. The V and J genes are TRBV5-1 and TRBJ2-3, with TRBD2 as a possible D gene (6 bases). V gave up 0 bases and J gave up 4 bases, with 12 bases separating them. The CDR3 length is 15 residues. CDR1 is SGHRS and CDR2 is YFSETQ in the germline V gene.

This clonotype has a handful of counts. V usage is TRBV12-3 or TRBV12-4 and J usage is TRBJ2-1; 7 bases agree with TRBD2. V trimming: 1 base; J trimming: 7 bases; junction bases outside the gene matches: 7. The CDR3 contains 15 residues. The CDR3 loop is CASSLGRERRNEQFF. In nucleotides, the CDR3 is TGTGCCAGCAGTTTAGGGCGGGAGCGGAGGAATGAGCAGTTCTTC.

This clonotype was seen a few times. The genes are TRBV20-1 and TRBJ2-7; D may be TRBD1 (5 bases). The ends were cut back, 7 bases at V and 0 bases at J, with 19 bases in the middle. Per the germline V gene, CDR1 is DFQATT and CDR2 is SNEGSKA (reference sequence). This CDR3 contains 15 residues. The CDR3 nucleotides read TGCAGTGGGTTTGCAGGGTATAGGAGCTCCTACGAGCAGTACTTC. Its protein is CSGFAGYRSSYEQYF.

This clonotype was picked up a small number of times. This sequence joins TRBV9 and TRBJ2-5; 14 nucleotides agree with TRBD2. Germline loops: CDR1 SGDLS, CDR2 YYNGEE. V dropped 0 bases and J dropped 3; count of bases not matched to a gene: 1. This CDR3 comprises 16 residues. Written as DNA, the CDR3 is TGTGCCAGCAGCGTAGTGGGACTAGCGGGAGAAGAGACCCAGTACTTC. Its translation: CASSVVGLAGEETQYF.

The rearrangement uses TRBV20-1 and TRBJ2-7; D is ambiguous. Trimming took 3 bases from V and 6 from J, leaving 18 bases between them. The CDR3 consists of 14 residues. CDR1 and CDR2 from the germline V gene are DFQATT and SNEGSKA (reference sequence). CDR3 amino acids: CSARSPAQVPEQYF. The DNA for the CDR3 is TGCAGTGCTAGGTCCCCAGCGCAAGTTCCCGAGCAGTACTTC.

Only a few counts were recorded for this clonotype. The chain recombines TRBV6-5 with TRBJ1-5; D remains ambiguous. The CDR3 covers 15 residues. Germline V gives CDR1 MNHEY, CDR2 SVGAGI. V shed 2 bases and J shed 2 bases, with 10 bases lying between them. The CDR3 region has the DNA TGTGCCAGCAGTTACCCCTTAAGGGGCAATCAGCCCCAGCATTTT. Amino acids: CASSYPLRGNQPQHF.

In its sample, this clonotype was seen a few times. V usage is TRBV5-5 and J usage is TRBJ2-2; D perhaps matches TRBD1 (6 bases). Between the trimmed V and J ends, which lost 4 bases and 5 bases, there was a span of 15 bases. Germline-derived CDR1 and CDR2 are SGHKS and YYEKEE (reference sequence). This CDR3 spans 15 amino acids. CDR3 coding DNA: TGTGCCAGCAGCCCTGGACAGATCTTAACCGGGGAGCTGTTTTTT. Residues: CASSPGQILTGELFF.